This is a list of T cell receptor beta chains from one sample in a study of beta chain features in type 1 diabetes. The method was immunoSEQ multiplex PCR; TCRdb's version includes in-frame clones alone and lacks a portion of them. The sample has around 600,000 clones, around 11% seen once. The sample comprised naive CD4+ T cells from blood. These receptors were obtained from a man aged 25-40 years with type 1 diabetes. The CDR3 runs from the conserved cysteine through the conserved F or W. The D gene is left open where the match is weak. Not every row has a clone size; where given, it reads once, few, many or a size class.

TRBJ2-5 15 . TRBD1 TRBV4-1 TGCGCCAGCAGCCTCCTCGGGACAGTCCAAGAGACCCAGTACTTC CASSLLGTVQETQYF
TRBJ1-2 13 few . TRBV18 TGTGCCAGCTCACCGGGAGAAGACTATGGCTACACCTTC CASSPGEDYGYTF
TRBJ2-1 16 . TRBD2 TRBV6-5 TGTGCCAGCAGTTCCCTGACGGGACTAGCCGACAATGAGCAGTTCTTC CASSSLTGLADNEQFF
TRBJ1-2 14 few . TRBV7-8 TGTGCCAGCAGCCAAACACGGAGGAGCTATGGCTACACCTTC CASSQTRRSYGYTF
TRBJ1-2 15 few . TRBV7-9 TGTGCCAGCAGCTTAGAAGGTACAGTTCGCTATGGCTACACCTTC CASSLEGTVRYGYTF
TRBJ1-1 15 . . TRBV7-9 TGTGCCAGCAGCCCGCATGGACAGATGAACACTGAAGCTTTCTTT CASSPHGQMNTEAFF
TRBJ2-7 15 few TRBD2 TRBV7-9 TGTGCCAGCAGCCCAGACCGAGGGGAGGGCTACGAGCAGTACTTC CASSPDRGEGYEQYF
TRBJ1-2 14 . . TRBV13 TGTGCCAGCAGCACGAAGGGGGTGGAGAGTGGCTACACCTTC CASSTKGVESGYTF
TRBJ2-1 12 few . TRBV4-2 TGTGCCAGCAGCCAAGACCTCCGGGGGCAGTTCTTC CASSQDLRGQFF
TRBJ2-5 15 . . TRBV7-7 TGTGCTAGCAGCTTAGCGCCGGGGCCCCAAGAGACCCAGTACTTC CASSLAPGPQETQYF
TRBJ2-5 17 . . TRBV5-1 TGCGCCAGCAGCTTGGGTCTATCGGGGACACCTCAAGAGACCCAGTACTTC CASSLGLSGTPQETQYF
TRBJ1-2 15 few . TRBV6-1 TGTGCCAGCAGCGAGGTCGGGGATGTAAACTATGGCTACACCTTC CASSEVGDVNYGYTF
TRBJ2-1 14 few . TRBV5-1 TGCGCCAGCAGCTCCCTCCCAGGGTACAATGAGCAGTTCTTC CASSSLPGYNEQFF
TRBJ2-3 17 . TRBD2 TRBV9 TGTGCCAGCAGCGTGAGTGCAACGGGGGGGCGAACAGATACGCAGTATTTT CASSVSATGGRTDTQYF
TRBJ2-1 13 few . TRBV7-7 TGTGCTAGCAGCTTAGTACAGGGTAGTGAGCAGTTCTTC CASSLVQGSEQFF